A selection of T cell receptor beta chains follows, all from one sample in a study of blood T cell repertoires in COVID-19. Sequenced by immunoSEQ multiplex PCR; TCRdb stores in-frame clones only, minus some. The sample contains 200,000 to 300,000 clones, about 79% of which appear only once. The specimen was peripheral blood. Receptors originate from an elderly woman with acute or convalescent COVID-19. Each CDR3 is given with its conserved first and last residue. The D gene is left open where the match is weak. A row's size may be missing; if present it is once, few, many or a size class.

cdr3_aa	cdr3_nt	clone_size	d_call	j_call	v_call	cdr3_length
CASSPEGGPQHF	TGTGCCAGCAGCCCTGAGGGAGGGCCCCAGCATTTT	-	-	TRBJ1-5	TRBV7-9	12
CASSALGQPKETQYF	TGTGCCAGCAGTGCCCTGGGACAGCCTAAGGAGACCCAGTACTTC	-	TRBD1	TRBJ2-5	TRBV2	15
CASSRRTEPYYGYTF	TGTGCCAGCAGCAGGCGGACAGAACCCTACTATGGCTACACCTTC	-	-	TRBJ1-2	TRBV11-2	15
CASSARNTEAFF	TGTGCCAGCAGCGCGCGCAACACTGAAGCTTTCTTT	-	-	TRBJ1-1	TRBV7-8	12
CASGPPRTGVGNQPQHF	TGTGCCAGTGGGCCCCCCCGGACAGGCGTGGGGAATCAGCCCCAGCATTTT	-	TRBD1	TRBJ1-5	TRBV7-8	17
CASSKVLQGAYEQYF	TGTGCCAGCAGCAAAGTGCTTCAGGGGGCCTACGAGCAGTACTTC	-	-	TRBJ2-7	TRBV21-1	15
CASSGRGFSTDTQYF	TGCGCCAGCAGTGGACGGGGGTTTAGCACAGATACGCAGTATTTT	-	-	TRBJ2-3	TRBV10-1	15
CASSPSRAGGTEAFF	TGTGCCAGCTCACCTTCCCGGGCTGGAGGAACTGAAGCTTTCTTT	few	-	TRBJ1-1	TRBV18	15
CASSPRQSSYEQYF	TGTGCCAGCTCACCAAGACAGTCCTCCTACGAGCAGTACTTC	-	-	TRBJ2-7	TRBV18	14
CASSNDRGTSSYSNQPQHF	TGTGCCAGTAGTAACGACAGGGGGACTTCCAGCTATAGCAATCAGCCCCAGCATTTT	-	TRBD1	TRBJ1-5	TRBV19	19
CAISPGQGEGDTQYF	TGTGCCATCAGCCCAGGACAGGGGGAAGGTGATACGCAGTATTTT	few	TRBD1	TRBJ2-3	TRBV10-3	15
CASSLGGQGDEKLFF	TGTGCCAGCAGCTTGGGGGGACAGGGGGATGAAAAACTGTTTTTT	-	TRBD1	TRBJ1-4	TRBV5-6	15
CASSAGQLQETQYF	TGTGCCAGCAGCGCCGGACAGCTTCAAGAGACCCAGTACTTC	-	-	TRBJ2-5	TRBV5-5	14
CASKTTDENEKLFF	TGCGCCAGCAAAACGACAGACGAGAATGAAAAACTGTTTTTT	-	-	TRBJ1-4	TRBV10-1	14
CASSQLGTSLSVGYGYTF	TGTGCCAGCAGCCAATTGGGGACTAGCCTCTCTGTGGGCTATGGCTACACCTTC	-	-	TRBJ1-2	TRBV16	18
CASIRQFF	TGTGCCAGCATTCGTCAGTTCTTC	-	-	TRBJ2-1	TRBV27	8
CASSFDRGPGNTIYF	TGTGCTAGCAGCTTTGACAGGGGGCCTGGAAACACCATATATTTT	-	TRBD1	TRBJ1-3	TRBV7-7	15
CASDPSGGFTGELFF	TGTGCCAGCGATCCTAGCGGGGGCTTCACCGGGGAGCTGTTTTTT	-	TRBD2	TRBJ2-2	TRBV6-5	15
CASSVGDRANEKLFF	TGTGCCAGCAGCGTAGGCGACAGGGCTAATGAAAAACTGTTTTTT	once	TRBD1	TRBJ1-4	TRBV9	15
CASSLRGLNQPQHF	TGTGCCAGCAGTTTGCGGGGGTTGAATCAGCCCCAGCATTTT	few	-	TRBJ1-5	TRBV27	14
CASSSQGGGLLYEQYF	TGTGCCAGCAGCTCCCAAGGGGGGGGCCTGCTTTACGAGCAGTACTTC	-	-	TRBJ2-7	TRBV7-8	16
CASSQEGGLVWFF	TGTGCCAGCAGCCAAGAAGGGGGCCTGGTATGGTTCTTC	-	TRBD1	TRBJ2-1	TRBV3-1/TRBV3-2	13
CASSRTDRVKLFF	TGTGCCAGCAGCCGGACCGACAGGGTTAAACTGTTTTTT	once	TRBD1	TRBJ1-4	TRBV27	13
CASSLAVTANYGYTF	TGTGCCAGCAGCTTGGCAGTGACAGCTAACTATGGCTACACCTTC	-	-	TRBJ1-2	TRBV5-5	15
CASSHDSVWSGNTIYF	TGTGCCAGTAGTCACGACTCCGTTTGGTCGGGAAACACCATATATTTT	-	-	TRBJ1-3	TRBV19	16
CASTLGSGAFNEQFF	TGTGCCAGCACCTTGGGTAGCGGGGCCTTCAATGAGCAGTTCTTC	-	TRBD2	TRBJ2-1	TRBV5-4	15
CASSLGAGIAKNIQYF	TGTGCCAGCAGCTTGGGGGCGGGGATAGCCAAAAACATTCAGTACTTC	-	-	TRBJ2-4	TRBV5-5	16
CASSFSVPSGTNTGELFF	TGTGCCAGCAGTTTCTCTGTGCCGTCCGGGACGAACACCGGGGAGCTGTTTTTT	few	-	TRBJ2-2	TRBV28	18
CASSRTGTGPNSPLHF	TGTGCCAGCAGCCGTACCGGCACAGGGCCAAATTCACCCCTCCACTTT	once	-	TRBJ1-6	TRBV7-3	16
CASSVNSYSGNTIYF	TGTGCCAGCAGCGTCAACTCTTACTCTGGAAACACCATATATTTT	few	-	TRBJ1-3	TRBV27	15
CASSGHRDPLSNQPQHF	TGTGCCAGCAGTGGACACAGGGACCCCCTTAGCAATCAGCCCCAGCATTTT	-	-	TRBJ1-5	TRBV2	17
CASSKGRGQRRTGELFF	TGTGCCAGCAGCAAAGGCAGGGGGCAAAGGCGCACCGGGGAGCTGTTTTTT	once	-	TRBJ2-2	TRBV21-1	17
CATSRGPGAFSNQPQHF	TGTGCCACCAGCAGAGGGCCAGGGGCCTTTAGCAATCAGCCCCAGCATTTT	-	-	TRBJ1-5	TRBV15	17
CASSSIHLRETQYF	TGTGCCAGCAGCTCAATCCATTTGAGGGAGACCCAGTACTTC	-	-	TRBJ2-5	TRBV5-6	14
CASSQGLAGASYEQYF	TGTGCCAGCAGTCAGGGACTAGCGGGGGCTTCCTACGAGCAGTACTTC	-	TRBD2	TRBJ2-7	TRBV28	16
CASSNSGEAFF	TGTGCCAGCAGCAATTCAGGGGAAGCTTTCTTT	-	-	TRBJ1-1	TRBV21-1	11
CSASQAGDTIYF	TGCAGTGCTAGTCAGGCCGGCGACACCATATATTTT	once	-	TRBJ1-3	TRBV20-1	12
CASSLFGEDTGELFF	TGCGCCAGCAGCTTATTTGGGGAGGACACCGGGGAGCTGTTTTTT	few	-	TRBJ2-2	TRBV5-1	15
CASSVGLAGNSYEQYF	TGTGCCAGCAGCGTTGGACTAGCGGGGAACTCCTACGAGCAGTACTTC	-	TRBD2	TRBJ2-7	TRBV9	16
CATSLDRGNSYEQYF	TGTGCCACCTCCCTGGACAGGGGGAATTCCTACGAGCAGTACTTC	-	TRBD1	TRBJ2-7	TRBV19	15
CASSQRDTEAFF	TGTGCCAGCAGCCAGCGGGACACTGAAGCTTTCTTT	-	-	TRBJ1-1	TRBV3-1/TRBV3-2	12
CASSLVAGVKNGELFF	TGTGCCAGCAGCTTAGTCGCGGGGGTGAAAAACGGGGAGCTGTTTTTT	-	TRBD2	TRBJ2-2	TRBV7-8	16
CASSWTGSNYGYTF	TGTGCCAGCAGCTGGACAGGCTCTAACTATGGCTACACCTTC	-	TRBD1	TRBJ1-2	TRBV11-2	14
CASSQDSRGRDGYTF	TGTGCCAGCAGCCAAGATAGTAGGGGGCGGGATGGCTACACCTTC	-	TRBD1	TRBJ1-2	TRBV3-1/TRBV3-2	15
CASSSGLAGAPVSYEQYF	TGCGCCAGCAGCTCGGGACTAGCGGGGGCCCCAGTCTCCTACGAGCAGTACTTC	few	TRBD2	TRBJ2-7	TRBV5-1	18
CASSTADRRRGYTF	TGTGCCAGCAGTACGGCGGACAGGAGGAGAGGCTACACCTTC	-	TRBD1	TRBJ1-2	TRBV6-2/TRBV6-3	14
CASSLLPDTQYF	TGTGCCAGCAGCTTACTCCCAGATACGCAGTATTTT	few	-	TRBJ2-3	TRBV7-9	12
CASTRQGGYGYTF	TGTGCCAGCACTCGACAGGGAGGCTATGGCTACACCTTC	-	TRBD1	TRBJ1-2	TRBV25-1	13
CASSGITGTGGELFF	TGTGCCAGCAGCGGGATAACAGGGACGGGCGGGGAGCTGTTTTTT	-	-	TRBJ2-2	TRBV5-5	15
CASSIQGKGIQYF	TGTGCCAGCAGCATACAGGGGAAGGGCATTCAGTACTTC	-	TRBD1	TRBJ2-4	TRBV9	13
CARSLKGRHRAFF	TGTGCCAGAAGCTTAAAGGGGCGTCATCGGGCTTTCTTT	-	-	TRBJ1-1	TRBV7-5	13
CASSYRGSDTQYF	TGTGCCAGCAGTTACAGGGGGTCAGATACGCAGTATTTT	-	-	TRBJ2-3	TRBV6-6	13
CASSRGQSGINTDTQYF	TGCGCCAGCAGCCGCGGACAAAGTGGTATTAACACAGATACGCAGTATTTT	-	-	TRBJ2-3	TRBV4-1	17
CASSLAGLTDTQYF	TGTGCCAGCAGCTTAGCGGGGCTCACAGATACGCAGTATTTT	-	-	TRBJ2-3	TRBV7-3	14
CASSLYVTGSTDTQYF	TGTGCCAGCAGCTTGTACGTGACAGGTAGCACAGATACGCAGTATTTT	once	-	TRBJ2-3	TRBV5-8	16
CASTSGGRDEQFF	TGTGCCAGCACCAGCGGGGGTCGGGATGAGCAGTTCTTC	-	TRBD2	TRBJ2-1	TRBV28	13
CASSAGVNYGYTF	TGTGCCAGCAGTGCAGGGGTAAACTATGGCTACACCTTC	-	-	TRBJ1-2	TRBV2	13
CASSQSGHNSYEQYF	TGCGCCAGCAGCCAATCGGGACACAACTCCTACGAGCAGTACTTC	-	-	TRBJ2-7	TRBV4-1	15
CASRPTPGQRAFF	TGTGCCAGCAGGCCTACCCCGGGACAGAGAGCTTTCTTT	-	TRBD1	TRBJ1-1	TRBV7-2	13